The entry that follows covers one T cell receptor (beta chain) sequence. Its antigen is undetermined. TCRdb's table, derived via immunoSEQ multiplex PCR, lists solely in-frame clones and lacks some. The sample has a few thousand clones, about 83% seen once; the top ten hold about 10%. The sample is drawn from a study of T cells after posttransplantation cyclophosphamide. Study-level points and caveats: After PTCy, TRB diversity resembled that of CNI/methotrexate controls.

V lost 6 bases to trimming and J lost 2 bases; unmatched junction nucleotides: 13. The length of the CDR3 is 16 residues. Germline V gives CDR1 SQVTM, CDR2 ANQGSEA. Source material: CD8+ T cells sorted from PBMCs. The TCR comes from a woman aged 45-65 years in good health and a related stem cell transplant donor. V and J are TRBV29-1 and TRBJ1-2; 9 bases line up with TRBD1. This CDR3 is CSVSPGQGVVNYGYTF. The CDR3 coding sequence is TGCAGCGTGTCTCCGGGACAGGGAGTGGTGAACTATGGCTACACCTTC.